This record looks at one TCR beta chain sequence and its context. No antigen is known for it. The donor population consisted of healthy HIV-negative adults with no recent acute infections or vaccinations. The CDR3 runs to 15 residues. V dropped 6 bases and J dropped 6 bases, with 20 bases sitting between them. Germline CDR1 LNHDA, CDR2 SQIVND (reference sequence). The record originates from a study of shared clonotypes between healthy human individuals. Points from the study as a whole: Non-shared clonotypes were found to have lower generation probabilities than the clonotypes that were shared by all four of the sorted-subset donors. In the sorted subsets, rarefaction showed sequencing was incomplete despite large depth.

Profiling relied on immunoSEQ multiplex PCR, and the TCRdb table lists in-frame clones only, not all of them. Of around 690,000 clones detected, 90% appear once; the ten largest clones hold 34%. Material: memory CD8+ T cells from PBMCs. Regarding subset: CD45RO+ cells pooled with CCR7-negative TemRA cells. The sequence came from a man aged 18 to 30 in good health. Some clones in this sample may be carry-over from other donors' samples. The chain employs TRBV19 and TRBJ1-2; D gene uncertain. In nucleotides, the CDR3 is TGTGCCAGTAGCTACGACGCCCGGGATTCTAATGGCTACACCTTC. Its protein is CASSYDARDSNGYTF.